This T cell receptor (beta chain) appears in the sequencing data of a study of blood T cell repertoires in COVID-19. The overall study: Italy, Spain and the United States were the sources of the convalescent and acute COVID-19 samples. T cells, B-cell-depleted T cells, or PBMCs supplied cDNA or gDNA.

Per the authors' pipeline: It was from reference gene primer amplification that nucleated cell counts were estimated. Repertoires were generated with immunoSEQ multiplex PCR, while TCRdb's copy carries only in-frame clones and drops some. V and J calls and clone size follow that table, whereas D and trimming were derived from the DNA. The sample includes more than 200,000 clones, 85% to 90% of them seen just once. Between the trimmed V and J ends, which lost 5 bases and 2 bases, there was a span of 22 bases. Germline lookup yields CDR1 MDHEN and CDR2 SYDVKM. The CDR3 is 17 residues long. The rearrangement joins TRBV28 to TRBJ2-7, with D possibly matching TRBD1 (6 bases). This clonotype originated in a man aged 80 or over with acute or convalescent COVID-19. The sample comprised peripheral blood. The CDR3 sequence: CASSRIPRGVNPYEQYF. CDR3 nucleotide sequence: TGTGCCAGCAGTCGAATCCCCAGGGGTGTTAATCCCTACGAGCAGTACTTC.